What follows are 21 T cell receptor beta chains derived from one specimen sequenced in a study of T cells in Graves' hyperthyroidism and ophthalmopathy (dated 2019 in TCRdb). Library creation used multiplex PCR. Sequencing took place on an Illumina HiSeq 2000. The TCR beta CDR3 regions were amplified from the RNA transcripts. The first round of RT-PCR for the TCR CDR3 was performed with the HTBI primer set and the Qiagen OneStep RT-PCR kit. TCRdb cleaned the public reads at Q25 with fastp, built clones with MiXCR and kept in-frame beta chains. Rows with a matching CDR3 protein are joined into one entry that keeps the most common DNA and genes. This sample lists some 360,000 distinct CDR3 sequences; approximately 15% were detected once. Jointly, the top ten make up approximately 11% of the sample. The sequenced sample consisted of blood. Source of these receptors: a woman aged 55-69 years with Graves' hyperthyroidism.

This clonotype was detected many times. The chain employs TRBV6-1 and TRBJ2-3; 9 bases match TRBD2. From germline, CDR1 is MNHNS and CDR2 SASEGT. Unmatched junction bases numbered 3, after V lost 6 bases and J lost 2 bases. The CDR3 runs to 14 residues. As DNA, the CDR3 is TGTGCCAGCAGACAGGGACTAGCCACAGATACGCAGTATTTT. It encodes CASRQGLATDTQYF.

Only a few counts were recorded for this clonotype. V usage is TRBV19 and J usage is TRBJ2-3, with TRBD2 matching over 10 bases. The CDR3 contains 17 residues. J was trimmed by 4 bases and V by 4 bases; bases with no gene match: 11. Germline CDR1 is LNHDA and CDR2 is SQIVND (reference sequence). In DNA, the CDR3 is TGTGCCAGTAGTAGCGGGATAGCGGGAGGCGGTGCAGATACGCAGTATTTT. It is translated as CASSSGIAGGGADTQYF. Complete variable domain (other parts from reference TRBV19 and TRBJ2-3): DGGITQSPKYLFRKEGQNVTLSCEQNLNHDAMYWYRQDPGQGLRLIYYSQIVNDFQKGDIAEGYSVSREKKESFPLTVTSAQKNPTAFYLCASSSGIAGGGADTQYFGPGTRLTVL.

As concerns this clonotype: This sequence may be a read error, since a much larger clone differs from it by one base. DNA for the CDR3: TGCAGTGTTAGAGATTCGTCGACACCTAATGGCTACACCTTC. Translating gives CSVRDSSTPNGYTF. This chain connects TRBV20-1 to TRBJ1-2; D is undetermined. This CDR3 has 14 residues. The germline V gene has CDR1 DFQATT and CDR2 SNEGSKA (reference sequence).

This clonotype occurred many times. The chain is built from TRBV2 and TRBJ2-7, with D possibly being TRBD2 (5 bases). CDR3 length: 14 amino acids. Germline assignment: CDR1 SNHLY and CDR2 FYNNEI. V was shortened by 4 bases and J by 2 bases, with 12 bases between the two germline ends. The CDR3 bases are TGTGCCAGCAGTGTCACTAGTAAACCCTACGAGCAGTACTTC. It translates to CASSVTSKPYEQYF.

The chain couples TRBV9 to TRBJ2-2; TRBD2 is a possible D gene (6 bases). Germline CDR1 SGDLS, CDR2 YYNGEE. V was pared by 3 bases and J by 5 bases, with 14 bases between. This CDR3 spans 15 amino acids. The CDR3 here is CASSAGVARTGELFF. The CDR3 region has the DNA TGTGCCAGCAGCGCGGGGGTGGCGAGGACCGGGGAGCTGTTTTTT. Filled out from reference TRBV9 and TRBJ2-2, the complete variable domain reads DSGVTQTPKHLITATGQRVTLRCSPRSGDLSVYWYQQSLDQGLQFLIQYYNGEERAKGNILERFSAQQFPDLHSELNLSSLELGDSALYFCASSAGVARTGELFFGEGSRLTVL.

This clonotype was recorded at least ten times. The V gene is TRBV20-1, the J gene TRBJ2-7; 7 nucleotides line up with TRBD2. V lost 6 bases and J lost 6; bases outside the gene matches: 5. The CDR3 runs to 11 residues. Germline-derived CDR1 and CDR2 are DFQATT and SNEGSKA (reference sequence). This CDR3 is CSAKAGLEQYF. In DNA form, the CDR3 reads TGCAGTGCAAAAGCGGGACTCGAGCAGTACTTC.

This clonotype was observed at least ten times. J is TRBJ1-2 and V is TRBV30; 8 bases are a match to TRBD1. The CDR3 is made up of 13 amino acids. J lost 7 bases, V lost 5 bases, and 9 bases had no gene match. Germline-derived CDR1 and CDR2 are GTSNPN and SVGIG (reference sequence). CDR3 sequence: CAWDRQGLSGYTF. The CDR3 coding sequence is TGTGCCTGGGACAGACAGGGGTTGAGTGGCTACACCTTC.

This clonotype was seen at least ten times. This rearrangement joins TRBV15 to TRBJ2-1; D may match TRBD1 or TRBD2 (7 bases each). Germline CDR1 is LNHNV and CDR2 is YYDKDF (reference sequence). This CDR3 region has 18 residues. Trimming took 6 bases from V and 4 from J, leaving 25 bases between them. CDR3 residues: CATSPTGRLADSYNEQFF. The CDR3 DNA reads TGTGCCACCAGTCCGACAGGGCGGCTAGCGGATTCTTACAATGAGCAGTTCTTC. Full variable domain (outside the CDR3, taken from reference TRBV15 and TRBJ2-1): DAMVIQNPRYQVTQFGKPVTLSCSQTLNHNVMYWYQQKSSQAPKLLFHYYDKDFNNEADTPDNFQSRRPNTSFCFLDIRSPGLGDTAMYLCATSPTGRLADSYNEQFFGPGTRLTVL.

This clonotype was seen at least ten times. The chain carries TRBV7-9 and TRBJ2-1; TRBD2 aligns across 9 bases. This CDR3 is built from 16 residues. Germline trimming cut 2 bases from V and 5 bases from J; bases unmatched to any gene: 7. Germline V gives CDR1 SEHNR, CDR2 FQNEAQ (reference sequence). This chain's CDR3 is CASSLRKTSGNNEQFF. DNA of the CDR3: TGTGCCAGCAGCTTAAGGAAGACTAGCGGCAACAATGAGCAGTTCTTC.

The genes are TRBV5-5 and TRBJ2-7; 8 bases line up with TRBD1. Germline V lookup: CDR1 SGHKS, CDR2 YYEKEE (reference sequence). V lost 0 bases and J lost 3; bases outside the gene matches: 14. The CDR3 has 18 residues. The CDR3 region has the DNA TGTGCCAGCAGCTTGGAGGAGTGGGGACAGGACGAAATCTACGAGCAGTACTTC. It yields the protein CASSLEEWGQDEIYEQYF.

The chain recombines TRBV15 with TRBJ2-3; D remains unclear. Deletions cut 3 bases from V and 0 bases from J, with 13 bases between. CDR3 length: 16 amino acids. Germline V gene sequence: CDR1 LNHNV, CDR2 YYDKDF (reference sequence). CDR3 nucleotide sequence: TGTGCCACCAGCAGGCCCCTTGGAGCTAGCACAGATACGCAGTATTTT. It is translated as CATSRPLGASTDTQYF.

CDR3: CASSVDGVAKNIQYF. Written as DNA, the CDR3 is TGTGCCAGCAGCGTAGACGGGGTAGCCAAAAACATTCAGTACTTC. The J gene is TRBJ2-4, the V gene TRBV7-8, with D maybe TRBD2 (5 bases). CDR1 and CDR2 (germline): SGHVS, FQNEAQ. The CDR3 contains 15 residues. The ends were cut back, 5 bases at V and 0 bases at J, with 11 bases in the middle.

The table lists this clonotype with a few counts. The V and J genes are TRBV5-1 and TRBJ2-7; tentatively, D is TRBD2 (5 bases). In germline, CDR1 is SGHRS, CDR2 YFSETQ. This CDR3 is built from 15 residues. V lost 0 bases, J lost 4 bases, and 14 bases lay in between. DNA for the CDR3: TGCGCCAGCAGCTTGGTGGCGACTGAGGGTTACGAGCAGTACTTC. Its protein product is CASSLVATEGYEQYF.

This clonotype turned up a few times. J is TRBJ2-3 and V is TRBV20-1; 10 bases align to TRBD2. CDR1 is DFQATT, CDR2 SNEGSKA, per germline (reference sequence). CDR3 size: 18 residues. V shed 6 bases and J 1 base; nucleotides not matched to a gene: 16. The CDR3, as DNA: TGCAGTGCGGAGCAGGCGTCTAGCGGGAGAGGAGGCACAGATACGCAGTATTTT. This gives the protein CSAEQASSGRGGTDTQYF.

There are a few counts of this clonotype. The chain joins TRBV20-1 to TRBJ2-1, with D unclear. CDR3 length: 13 residues. Trimming pared 3 bases from V and 4 bases from J, leaving 10 bases between. Germline V lookup: CDR1 DFQATT, CDR2 SNEGSKA (reference sequence). The CDR3 protein is CSASFSSYNEQFF. For the CDR3, the DNA is TGCAGTGCTAGCTTCTCTTCTTACAATGAGCAGTTCTTC.

Of note for this clonotype: A clone one base away is much larger, so this may be a read error. This chain joins TRBV28 and TRBJ1-2; 8 positions match TRBD1. This CDR3 region has 14 residues. From germline, CDR1 is MDHEN and CDR2 SYDVKM. CDR3 amino acids: CGSSMTGVYYGYTF. Written as DNA, the CDR3 is TGTGGCAGCAGTATGACAGGGGTATACTATGGCTACACCTTC.

The sample holds many counts of this clonotype. This rearrangement joins TRBV5-5 to TRBJ1-6, with 7 nucleotides matching TRBD1. V was pared by 0 bases and J by 0 bases, with 3 bases of the junction left unmatched. This CDR3 has 17 amino acids. Germline CDR1 and CDR2: SGHKS and YYEKEE (reference sequence). This CDR3 reads CASSLEGARSYNSPLHF. Written as DNA, the CDR3 is TGTGCCAGCAGCTTGGAGGGGGCCCGCTCCTATAATTCACCCCTCCACTTT.

This clonotype was seen many times. The rearrangement links TRBV12-3 or TRBV12-4 to TRBJ1-1; a weak D match, TRBD1 (6 bases). The CDR3 is 15 amino acids. V dropped 4 bases and J dropped 0 bases, with 12 bases sitting between them. CDR3 sequence: CASSSIRQVNTEAFF. The CDR3 region has the DNA TGTGCCAGCAGTTCCATACGACAGGTGAACACTGAAGCTTTCTTT.

The chain employs TRBV27 and TRBJ2-1; D uncertain. Per germline, CDR1 MNHEY and CDR2 SMNVEV (reference sequence). Trimming removed 7 bases from V and 12 bases from J, with 13 bases in between. This CDR3 region has 11 residues. In nucleotides, the CDR3 is TGTGCCAGCACCTCTAGGGCCGGGCAGTTCTTC. Residues: CASTSRAGQFF.

The table lists this clonotype with many counts. The chain links TRBV5-1 to TRBJ2-2; 8 positions agree with TRBD2. The CDR3 contains 17 residues. Germline CDR1 SGHRS, CDR2 YFSETQ. V trimming: 3 bases; J trimming: 5 bases; junction bases outside the gene matches: 12. The DNA of the CDR3 is TGCGCCAGCAGCTGGGATTCCGGACTAGCTGGAACCGGGGAGCTGTTTTTT. Translating gives CASSWDSGLAGTGELFF. Based on the CDR3 plus reference TRBV5-1 and TRBJ2-2, the full variable domain is KAGVTQTPRYLIKTRGQQVTLSCSPISGHRSVSWYQQTPGQGLQFLFEYFSETQRNKGNFPGRFSGRQFSNSRSEMNVSTLELGDSALYLCASSWDSGLAGTGELFFGEGSRLTVL.

This chain joins TRBV19 and TRBJ2-7; no clear D. This CDR3 is 13 amino acids long. The V gene lost 5 bases and the J gene lost 1 base, with 9 bases spanning the gap. The germline CDR1 and CDR2 sequences are LNHDA and SQIVND (reference sequence). CDR3 in DNA: TGTGCCAGTAGTGACTCACCGTCCTACGAGCAGTACTTC. It encodes CASSDSPSYEQYF. The entire variable domain, with the rest obtained from reference TRBV19 and TRBJ2-7, is as follows: DGGITQSPKYLFRKEGQNVTLSCEQNLNHDAMYWYRQDPGQGLRLIYYSQIVNDFQKGDIAEGYSVSREKKESFPLTVTSAQKNPTAFYLCASSDSPSYEQYFGPGTRLTVT.